The T cell receptor beta chain described here comes from a study of shared clonotypes between healthy human individuals. The count of this clone is one. The target antigen is unknown. From germline, CDR1 is SGHNT and CDR2 YYREEE (reference sequence). The CDR3 contains 13 residues. Between the trimmed V and J ends, which lost 1 base and 0 bases, there was a span of 5 bases. Assay: immunoSEQ multiplex PCR; the TCRdb copy retains only in-frame clones and omits some. The data show 2.5 million or so clones, approximately 92% seen once. Each donor was a Caucasian adult residing in Nashville, Tennessee. Regarding the study as a whole: Generally, naive subsets came out with larger estimated richness than memory subsets.

The rearrangement links TRBV5-4 to TRBJ2-7, with unresolved D. The sample was naive CD4+ T cells sorted from blood. The subset: CD45RA+ positively selected. This clonotype originated in a man in his late teens or twenties in good health. The CDR3 coding sequence is TGTGCCAGCAGCTTGACGAGCTCCTACGAGCAGTACTTC. Translation gives CASSLTSSYEQYF.